This TCR beta chain was sequenced during a study of blood T cell repertoires in COVID-19. About this clone itself: The same CDR3 arises from other DNA sequences in this sample as well.

CDR1 MNHEY and CDR2 SVGAGI come from the germline V gene. This CDR3 comprises 13 residues. Deletions cut 6 bases from V and 4 bases from J, with 10 bases between. Using immunoSEQ multiplex PCR, the repertoire was profiled, and TCRdb retains in-frame clones only, with some absent. The table has some 38,000 clones, around 85% seen once. This sequence originates from a man aged 70-80 years with acute or convalescent COVID-19. J is TRBJ1-5 and V is TRBV6-5, with unresolved D. Sequencing was performed on peripheral blood. CDR3 region: CASSYELNQPQHF. For the CDR3, the DNA is TGTGCCAGCAGCTATGAATTAAATCAGCCCCAGCATTTT.